Listed below are T cell receptor beta chains from one sample, sequenced in a study of cytomegalovirus exposure and HLA in healthy donors. Assay used: immunoSEQ multiplex PCR; TCRdb lists only in-frame clones, some missing. Of 200,000 to 250,000 clones listed, about 83% are singletons. Sequencing was carried out using PBMCs. These receptors came from a human donor in good health. Each CDR3 is given with its conserved first and last residue. The D gene is left open where the match is weak. Expanded clones get a size class; other rows say once, few or many, or leave the size out.

D	size	V	J	CDR3	DNA
NA	NA	TRBV4-3	TRBJ1-1	CASSQGIGGARTEAFF	TGCGCCAGCAGCCAAGGAATAGGGGGGGCGAGGACTGAAGCTTTCTTT
TRBD1	NA	TRBV6-4	TRBJ1-2	CASSDQTGGYGYTF	TGTGCCAGCAGTGACCAGACAGGGGGCTATGGCTACACCTTC
TRBD1	NA	TRBV10-3	TRBJ1-6	CAISELRTGFSPLHF	TGTGCCATCAGTGAACTAAGGACAGGTTTTTCACCCCTCCACTTT
TRBD1	NA	TRBV9	TRBJ2-7	CASSAGTGGHYEQYF	TGTGCCAGCAGCGCCGGGACAGGGGGCCACTACGAGCAGTACTTC
TRBD1	NA	TRBV29-1	TRBJ1-1	CSDGQGTTEAFF	TGCAGCGACGGACAGGGGACGACTGAAGCTTTCTTT
NA	NA	TRBV19	TRBJ2-7	CASSPRGSYEQYF	TGTGCCAGTAGTCCCAGGGGCTCCTACGAGCAGTACTTC
TRBD1	NA	TRBV2	TRBJ2-7	CASSERGPEQYF	TGTGCCAGCAGTGAAAGGGGGCCCGAGCAGTACTTC
TRBD2	NA	TRBV9	TRBJ2-1	CASSVGFALAGPNEQFF	TGTGCCAGCAGCGTAGGGTTTGCCCTAGCGGGCCCTAACGAGCAGTTCTTC
TRBD2	NA	TRBV6-5	TRBJ2-1	CASSSRTSSHNEQFF	TGTGCCAGCAGTTCCAGGACTAGCTCCCACAATGAGCAGTTCTTC
TRBD1	NA	TRBV5-1	TRBJ2-1	CASSLGTGYEQFF	TGCGCCAGCAGCTTGGGGACAGGGTATGAGCAGTTCTTC
NA	NA	TRBV20-1	TRBJ1-2	CFGEAGYGYTF	TGTTTCGGCGAAGCAGGTTATGGCTACACCTTC
NA	few	TRBV6-6	TRBJ2-3	CASSYGQDNTQYF	TGTGCCAGCAGTTACGGGCAGGATAATACGCAGTATTTT
TRBD2	NA	TRBV2	TRBJ2-1	CASVLASSYNEQFF	TGTGCCAGCGTACTAGCGAGCTCCTACAATGAGCAGTTCTTC
NA	NA	TRBV19	TRBJ2-5	CASSIVYFSVSRAQETQYF	TGTGCCAGTAGTATAGTTTACTTTTCGGTGAGCAGGGCCCAAGAGACCCAGTACTTC
TRBD2	NA	TRBV4-2	TRBJ2-7	CASSQAFVPAGGPYYEQYF	TGTGCCAGCAGCCAAGCTTTCGTACCAGCGGGAGGGCCATACTACGAGCAGTACTTC
TRBD2	NA	TRBV6-5	TRBJ2-1	CASSGGGGINNEQFF	TGTGCCAGCAGCGGGGGGGGCGGGATCAACAATGAGCAGTTCTTC
NA	NA	TRBV5-1	TRBJ1-4	CASSLSASFNEKLFF	TGCGCCAGCAGCTTGAGCGCCAGCTTTAATGAAAAACTGTTTTTT
TRBD2	NA	TRBV30	TRBJ2-7	CAWSRGGGPPEQYF	TGTGCCTGGAGTCGTGGCGGGGGTCCCCCCGAGCAGTACTTC
NA	NA	TRBV14	TRBJ2-1	CASSQPVGGEQFF	TGTGCCAGCAGCCAACCGGTAGGAGGCGAGCAGTTCTTC
NA	NA	TRBV7-2	TRBJ2-7	CASRAGQAYEQYF	TGTGCCAGCAGAGCGGGACAGGCCTACGAGCAGTACTTC
NA	NA	TRBV9	TRBJ2-3	CASSVAFRLAGTDTQYF	TGTGCCAGCAGCGTAGCGTTCAGGCTAGCCGGCACAGATACGCAGTATTTT
NA	NA	TRBV21-1	TRBJ2-5	CASSKVGPRREPVLQETQYF	TGTGCCAGCAGCAAAGTGGGGCCGAGGCGGGAGCCCGTGTTACAAGAGACCCAGTACTTC
TRBD1	NA	TRBV7-2	TRBJ1-1	CASSAGQGNTEAFF	TGTGCCAGCAGCGCGGGACAGGGGAACACTGAAGCTTTCTTT
NA	once	TRBV6-6	TRBJ1-1	CASSTGDSSTRPRF	TGTGCCAGCAGTACGGGAGACAGTAGCACCCGACCTCGCTTT
NA	NA	TRBV4-3	TRBJ2-3	CASSQSSGGTDTQYF	TGCGCCAGCAGCCAAAGTAGCGGAGGCACAGATACGCAGTATTTT
TRBD2	NA	TRBV4-2	TRBJ2-1	CASSPRTSGASDEQFF	TGTGCCAGCAGCCCGAGGACTAGCGGGGCCTCTGATGAGCAGTTCTTC
NA	NA	TRBV7-8	TRBJ2-5	CASSLLGHSQETQYF	TGTGCCAGCAGCTTATTGGGACACTCCCAAGAGACCCAGTACTTC
TRBD1	NA	TRBV2	TRBJ1-2	CASSEYRTGYYGYTF	TGTGCCAGCAGTGAATATAGGACAGGGTACTATGGCTACACCTTC
TRBD1	NA	TRBV5-1	TRBJ2-1	CASIGQGDNEQFF	TGCGCCAGCATCGGACAGGGCGACAATGAGCAGTTCTTC
NA	NA	TRBV21-1	TRBJ2-7	CASSKAAGTRGLQGPYEQYF	TGTGCCAGCAGCAAAGCGGCCGGGACTAGAGGCCTCCAAGGACCCTACGAGCAGTACTTC
TRBD1	once	TRBV13	TRBJ1-5	CASSSQGQGNSNQPQHF	TGTGCCAGCAGCTCCCAGGGACAGGGTAATAGCAATCAGCCCCAGCATTTT
NA	once	TRBV27	TRBJ2-7	CASSLSALSEQYF	TGTGCCAGCAGTTTATCAGCTCTGTCGGAGCAGTACTTC
TRBD2	once	TRBV7-9	TRBJ2-7	CASSIGLAGGAYEQYF	TGTGCCAGCAGCATAGGGCTCGCGGGAGGGGCCTACGAGCAGTACTTC
NA	NA	TRBV5-1	TRBJ1-2	CASSEISRAVGYTF	TGCGCCAGCAGTGAAATCTCCAGGGCGGTTGGCTACACCTTC
NA	NA	TRBV10-3	TRBJ2-2	CAISAEVGRNTGELFF	TGTGCCATCAGTGCGGAGGTGGGAAGGAACACCGGGGAGCTGTTTTTT
NA	NA	TRBV30	TRBJ1-1	CAWSELMNTEAFF	TGTGCCTGGAGTGAATTAATGAACACTGAAGCTTTCTTT
NA	NA	TRBV21-1	TRBJ2-7	CASSRLRDRRDEQYF	TGTGCCAGCAGCAGGCTCCGGGACAGGCGCGACGAGCAGTACTTC
NA	few	TRBV15	TRBJ2-5	CATSRVRSYRTQYF	TGTGCCACCAGCAGAGTTCGGTCCTATAGGACCCAGTACTTC
TRBD2	few	TRBV7-9	TRBJ2-3	CASSLVRTSGSNGDTQYF	TGTGCCAGCAGCTTAGTAAGGACTAGCGGGAGCAATGGAGATACGCAGTATTTT
NA	NA	TRBV5-1	TRBJ1-1	CASSPGTLNTEASF	TGCGCCAGCAGCCCGGGGACATTGAACACTGAAGCTTCCTTT